Presented here are 8 T cell receptor beta chains from one specimen sequenced in a study of post-analysis software for immune sequencing data. Notes on the study in general: Included in a set of five TRBV segments more frequent in patients than controls were TRBV5-6, TRBV5-1 and TRBV20-1.

Prepared TCR beta cDNA libraries contained unique molecular identifiers. TCRdb re-analysed the PCR reads in MiXCR, keeping a single row per CDR3 protein. The sample yields roughly 600,000 distinct CDR3 sequences, 44% seen once. Their antigens are not known. What was sequenced was blood. The receptors derive from a girl aged 10 to 17 with multiple sclerosis.

A remark on this clonotype: It is unclear where the CDR3 begins or ends on the DNA, so no DNA is shown, and the CDR3 is as TCRdb lists it. The V and J genes are TRBV10-3 and TRBJ2-5; the table's D call, TRBD1, was not checked against the DNA. Germline CDR1 is ENHRY and CDR2 is SYGVKD. The CDR3 spans 21 residues, counting both ends. The CDR3: CAIKYFCAISEFWTERETQYF.

The chain couples TRBV5-6 to TRBJ2-5; 7 bases align to TRBD2. Germline loops: CDR1 SGHDT, CDR2 YYEEEE. The V and J ends lost 1 base and 4 bases, in that order; junction bases with no gene match: 7. The CDR3 contains 15 residues. The CDR3, as DNA: TGTGCCAGCAGCTTGACCGGACTAGTTGGAGAGACCCAGTACTTC. Translated: CASSLTGLVGETQYF.

Only a few counts were recorded for this clonotype. DNA of the CDR3: TGTGCCAGCAGCATGACTAGCGGGCTCTCCTACGAGCAGTACTTC. This translates into CASSMTSGLSYEQYF. The V call is TRBV3-1, the J call TRBJ2-7; 10 bases align to TRBD2. Germline V lookup: CDR1 LGHDT, CDR2 YNNKEL (reference sequence). Trimming at V came to 5 bases and at J to 0 bases, leaving 4 bases not matched to a gene. The CDR3 runs to 15 residues.

V gene TRBV20-1 combines with J gene TRBJ2-3; the D gene is possibly TRBD2 (6 bases). This CDR3 has 14 residues. With 6 bases removed from V and 3 bases from J, the gap between germline ends came to 16 bases. Germline assignment: CDR1 DFQATT and CDR2 SNEGSKA (reference sequence). The CDR3 spells CSAPRGGRTDTQYF. The DNA for the CDR3 is TGCAGTGCCCCCCGCGGAGGGAGAACAGATACGCAGTATTTT.

This clonotype occurred a few times. The chain uses TRBV29-1 and TRBJ1-1; D gene ambiguous. Looked up from germline, CDR1 is SQVTM and CDR2 is ANQGSEA. This CDR3 comprises 14 residues. The V end was cut by 2 bases, the J end by 1 base, with 11 bases between. This CDR3 reads CSVEKVWGNTEAFF. DNA of the CDR3: TGCAGCGTTGAAAAGGTATGGGGGAACACTGAAGCTTTCTTT.

This chain joins TRBV6-5 and TRBJ1-2; no clear D gene. Germline V gives CDR1 MNHEY, CDR2 SVGAGI. CDR3 length: 12 residues. The V end was cut by 8 bases, the J end by 7 bases, with 14 bases between. CDR3 residues: CASLSSSSGYTF. As DNA, the CDR3 is TGTGCCAGCCTTTCCTCTTCGAGTGGCTACACCTTC.

Comments on this clonotype: At one end, the junction sequence differs from germline, possibly due to a read error. The chain is built from TRBV5-1 and TRBJ2-6; the D call may be TRBD1 or TRBD2 (5 bases each). This CDR3 has 18 residues. CDR1 is SGHRS and CDR2 is YFSETQ in the germline V gene. The CDR3 is CASSLGFSGAPGANVRTF. CDR3 bases: TGCGCCAGCAGCTTGGGATTTTCCGGGGCCCCTGGGGCCAACGTCCGGACTTTC.

A few counts support this clonotype. The chain carries TRBV7-2 and TRBJ2-1; a weak D match, TRBD2 (6 bases). Germline assignment: CDR1 SGHTA and CDR2 FQGNSA. CDR3 size: 17 residues. The V end lost 0 bases, the J end lost 7 bases, and 19 bases lay between the germline ends. The CDR3 nucleotides are TGTGCCAGCAGCTTAGCCCCAGCGGGTATAACTGGGAATGAGCAGTTCTTC. It yields the protein CASSLAPAGITGNEQFF. Combining the CDR3 with reference TRBV7-2 and TRBJ2-1 gives the whole variable domain GAGVSQSPSNKVTEKGKDVELRCDPISGHTALYWYRQSLGQGLEFLIYFQGNSAPDKSGLPSDRFSAERTGGSVSTLTIQRTQQEDSAVYLCASSLAPAGITGNEQFFGPGTRLTVL.